This TCR beta chain is from a study of T-cell reconstitution after alpha-beta-depleted transplantation in children. Study results and limitations: Some patients' high day-60 TCRbeta diversity was attributed to recipient cells surviving conditioning. Newly produced T cells mostly accounted for T-cell counts and diversity one year post-transplant. Several hundred expanded graft clones reportedly supplied alpha-beta T cells about two months after transplant.

Note on this clonotype: Its antigen remains unknown. This may be a read error, as it is one base from a much larger clone.

The CDR3 sequence is 15 residues long. Germline CDR1 and CDR2: SGHDT and YYEEEE. Between the trimmed V and J ends, which lost 5 bases and 11 bases, there was a span of 23 bases. Unique molecular identifiers were used to barcode this TCRbeta library. TCRdb reanalysed the PCR reads using MiXCR and keeps one entry per CDR3 protein. The table has hundreds of thousands of distinct CDR3 sequences, 15% to 20% seen once. The sample consisted of PBMCs, mostly from graft donor cells, taken 360 days after TCRalphabeta/CD19-depleted stem cell transplant. The sequence derives from a male patient aged 2-9 years who had a stem cell transplant for acute lymphoblastic leukemia, so the T cells may come from the graft donor. The genes are TRBV5-6 and TRBJ2-1; D might be TRBD2 (6 bases). The CDR3 bases are TGTGCCAGCAGACTGGGAGGAATCGGTGGCGATAAGCAGTTCTTC. Amino acid sequence: CASRLGGIGGDKQFF. Complete variable domain (other parts from reference TRBV5-6 and TRBJ2-1): DAGVTQSPTHLIKTRGQQVTLRCSPKSGHDTVSWYQQALGQGPQFIFQYYEEEERQRGNFPDRFSGHQFPNYSSELNVNALLLGDSALYLCASRLGGIGGDKQFFGPGTRLTVL.